The 13 T cell receptor beta chains given below trace back to one sample, sequenced in a study of blood T cell repertoires in COVID-19. Sequencing used immunoSEQ multiplex PCR; TCRdb keeps in-frame clones, though not all of them. The profile shows just over 300,000 clones, around nine tenths of them singletons. Input material: peripheral blood. These TCRs come from a woman aged 25 to 45 with COVID-19, enrolled during active disease.

The chain is built from TRBV19 and TRBJ1-6, with 7 bases that match TRBD1. The CDR3 runs to 14 residues. CDR1 LNHDA and CDR2 SQIVND come from the germline V gene (reference sequence). Trimming took 7 bases from V and 5 from J; bases not matched to a gene: 5. CDR3 amino acids: CASTGTENNSPLHF. The DNA of the CDR3 is TGTGCCAGTACCGGGACAGAAAATAATTCACCCCTCCACTTT. Full variable domain (outside the CDR3, taken from reference TRBV19 and TRBJ1-6): DGGITQSPKYLFRKEGQNVTLSCEQNLNHDAMYWYRQDPGQGLRLIYYSQIVNDFQKGDIAEGYSVSREKKESFPLTVTSAQKNPTAFYLCASTGTENNSPLHFGNGTRLTVT.

This clone was seen a handful of times. This chain joins TRBV3-1 (or the pseudogene TRBV3-2) and TRBJ1-1; 8 positions agree with TRBD1. CDR3 length: 14 amino acids. V gave up 3 bases and J gave up 3 bases; unmatched junction bases: 3. Germline V CDR1 and CDR2: LGHDT, YNNKEL (reference sequence). DNA of the CDR3: TGTGCCAGCAGCCAGCAGGGGGCTTACACTGAAGCTTTCTTT. Its protein is CASSQQGAYTEAFF.

Here the CDR3 DNA reads TGTGCCAGCAGCTCCGGACAAGAAATACCTGGCTACACCTTC. Residues: CASSSGQEIPGYTF. The rearrangement links TRBV7-2 to TRBJ1-2, with D possibly TRBD1 on 5 matching bases. The CDR3 contains 14 residues. The germline CDR1 and CDR2 sequences are SGHTA and FQGNSA. V was cut by 4 bases and J by 7 bases, with 16 bases left in between.

The chain has TRBV11-3 and TRBJ2-7, with D maybe TRBD1 (5 bases). CDR3 size: 15 residues. From germline, CDR1 is SGHNT and CDR2 YENEEA. Deletions cut 0 bases from V and 6 bases from J, with 15 bases between. CDR3 nucleotide sequence: TGTGCCAGCAGCTTAGATGGGGCCCGTCAGGGCGAGCAGTACTTC. Translated: CASSLDGARQGEQYF.

V gene TRBV6-5 combines with J gene TRBJ1-2; 10 bases match TRBD1. Germline assignment: CDR1 MNHEY and CDR2 SVGAGI. The V segment lost 6 bases and the J segment 7 bases; nucleotides outside the gene matches: 11. The CDR3 spans 15 residues. The CDR3 protein is CASRRTGGREGGYTF. The CDR3 nucleotides are TGTGCCAGCAGACGGACAGGGGGTAGGGAAGGTGGCTACACCTTC.

The chain uses TRBV27 and TRBJ2-3; D remains ambiguous. This CDR3 has 14 amino acids. In germline, CDR1 is MNHEY, CDR2 SMNVEV (reference sequence). V lost 5 bases and J 0 bases, leaving 9 bases between the germline ends. CDR3 nucleotide sequence: TGTGCCAGCAGTGTGTTCCGGAGCACAGATACGCAGTATTTT. Translated: CASSVFRSTDTQYF.

The gene calls are TRBV18 and TRBJ2-1, with 7 bases that match TRBD1. With V trimmed by 5 bases and J by 7 bases, 11 bases remained unmatched. There are 15 residues in the CDR3. The V gene's germline CDR1 is KGHSH and CDR2 LQKENI. This chain's CDR3 is CASSTYRGRRNEQFF. The CDR3 DNA reads as TGTGCCAGCTCAACATACAGGGGCCGAAGAAATGAGCAGTTCTTC.

This chain uses TRBV4-2 with TRBJ1-2; 8 bases align to TRBD1. V was clipped by 1 base and J by 4 bases; unmatched bases: 8. Germline-derived CDR1 and CDR2 are LGHNA and YNFKEQ. This CDR3 contains 16 residues. The CDR3 nucleotides read TGTGCCAGCAGCCAAGCCCGCGGACAGGGCGCCTATGGCTACACCTTC. It yields the protein CASSQARGQGAYGYTF.

The chain has TRBV20-1 and TRBJ2-1; D call uncertain. Trimming removed 0 bases from V and 8 bases from J, with 5 bases in between. Looked up from germline, CDR1 is DFQATT and CDR2 is SNEGSKA (reference sequence). The CDR3 sequence is 11 residues long. CDR3 in amino acids: CSARDLYEQFF. The CDR3, as DNA: TGCAGTGCTAGAGATCTATATGAGCAGTTCTTC.

In this sample, this clone turned up a few times. V is TRBV6-5 and J is TRBJ2-3; 7 bases map to TRBD1. CDR3 size: 13 residues. The germline V gene has CDR1 MNHEY and CDR2 SVGAGI. With 2 bases clipped from V and 6 bases from J, the junction kept 2 bases outside the gene matches. In nucleotides, the CDR3 is TGTGCCAGCAGTTACCAACAGGGGGATACGCAGTATTTT. Its translation is CASSYQQGDTQYF.

This chain connects TRBV6-5 to TRBJ1-2; 7 bases align to TRBD1. The CDR3 consists of 14 residues. From germline, CDR1 is MNHEY and CDR2 SVGAGI. V lost 6 bases and J lost 5; bases outside the gene matches: 9. The CDR3 is CASSPPGQWYGYTF. For the CDR3, the DNA is TGTGCCAGCAGCCCCCCGGGACAGTGGTATGGCTACACCTTC.

The chain combines TRBV6-5 with TRBJ1-6; possibly TRBD1 for D (5 bases). This CDR3 is 15 amino acids long. Germline loops: CDR1 MNHEY, CDR2 SVGAGI. Trimming left V 0 bases short and J 6 bases short, with 9 bases between. As DNA, the CDR3 is TGTGCCAGCAGTTACTCGGGACTGCCTAATTCACCCCTCCACTTT. Residues: CASSYSGLPNSPLHF.

This chain links TRBV7-6 with TRBJ2-1, with 9 bases that match TRBD2. V gave up 5 bases and J gave up 4 bases; unmatched junction bases: 9. The CDR3 spans 16 residues. Germline CDR1 reads SGHVS; CDR2 reads FNYEAQ. The CDR3 protein is CASSRTPAGGYNEQFF. CDR3 DNA: TGTGCCAGCAGCCGCACCCCAGCGGGGGGATACAATGAGCAGTTCTTC.